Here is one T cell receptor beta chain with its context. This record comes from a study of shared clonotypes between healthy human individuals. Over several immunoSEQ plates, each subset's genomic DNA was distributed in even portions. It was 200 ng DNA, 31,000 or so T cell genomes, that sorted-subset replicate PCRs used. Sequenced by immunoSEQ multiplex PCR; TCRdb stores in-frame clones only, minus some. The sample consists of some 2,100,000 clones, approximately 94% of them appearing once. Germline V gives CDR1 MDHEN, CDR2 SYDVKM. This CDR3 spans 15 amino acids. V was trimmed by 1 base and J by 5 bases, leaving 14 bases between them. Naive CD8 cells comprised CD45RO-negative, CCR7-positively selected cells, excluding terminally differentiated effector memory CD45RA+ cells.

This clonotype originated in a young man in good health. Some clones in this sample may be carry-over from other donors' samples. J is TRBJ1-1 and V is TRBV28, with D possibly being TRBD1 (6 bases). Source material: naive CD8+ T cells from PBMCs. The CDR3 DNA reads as TGTGCCAGCAGTTTATTCGGCACAGGGATGACTGAAGCTTTCTTT. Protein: CASSLFGTGMTEAFF.